This entry features one T cell receptor beta chain sequence. The germline V gene has CDR1 SGHTA and CDR2 FQGNSA. Trimming took off 8 bases at V and 4 bases at J, with 18 bases between the two ends. The CDR3 spans 14 residues. This entry comes from a study of blood T cell repertoires in COVID-19. Study at large: T cells, B-cell-depleted T cells, or PBMCs provided the cDNA or gDNA that served as material.

Only in-frame clones appear in the TCRdb table, and some are missing; sequencing was by immunoSEQ multiplex PCR. The sample yields approximately 160,000 clones, 90% seen once. The sample taken for sequencing was peripheral blood. This sequence was found in a man aged 45-65 years with acute or convalescent COVID-19. The chain recombines TRBV7-2 with TRBJ2-7, with a weak D call TRBD2 (6 bases). For the CDR3, the DNA is TGTGCCAGCGGCGGGGACTTCGGAGAATACGAGCAGTACTTC. Residues: CASGGDFGEYEQYF.